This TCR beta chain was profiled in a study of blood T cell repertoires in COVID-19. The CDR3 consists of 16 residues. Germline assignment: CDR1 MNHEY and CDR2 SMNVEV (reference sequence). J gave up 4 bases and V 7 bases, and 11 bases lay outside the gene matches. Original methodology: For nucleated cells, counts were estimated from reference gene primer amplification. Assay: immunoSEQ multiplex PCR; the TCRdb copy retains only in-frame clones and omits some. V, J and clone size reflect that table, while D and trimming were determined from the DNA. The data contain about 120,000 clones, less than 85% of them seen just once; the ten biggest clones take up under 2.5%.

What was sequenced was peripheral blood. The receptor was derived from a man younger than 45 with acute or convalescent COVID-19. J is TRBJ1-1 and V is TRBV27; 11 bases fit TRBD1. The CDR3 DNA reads TGTGCCAGCATCCCGCGCCGGGACAGGGGGTTCACTGAAGCTTTCTTT. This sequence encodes CASIPRRDRGFTEAFF.